Following are 21 T cell receptor beta chains from one sample sequenced in a study of Tregs in tolerant kidney transplant recipients. Clones were read by immunoSEQ multiplex PCR, and TCRdb kept only the in-frame ones, dropping some. The table records roughly 64,000 clones, approximately 98% of them present only once. Sequences were derived from Tregs from blood, sampled before the transplant. These receptor sequences come from a human donor who received a combined kidney and bone marrow transplant.

The chain is built from TRBV18 and TRBJ1-5, with D maybe TRBD1 (5 bases). The CDR3 is 16 residues long. The germline gives CDR1 KGHSH, CDR2 LQKENI. The V gene lost 3 bases and the J gene lost 4 bases, with 16 bases spanning the gap. CDR3: CASSPSPGGGNQPQHF. CDR3 nucleotide sequence: TGTGCCAGCTCACCCTCCCCGGGGGGGGGTAATCAGCCCCAGCATTTT.

V and J are TRBV19 and TRBJ2-7; 11 positions agree with TRBD2. The CDR3 has 15 amino acids. Germline V CDR1 and CDR2: LNHDA, SQIVND (reference sequence). Trimming at V came to 6 bases and at J to 3 bases, leaving 7 bases not matched to a gene. The CDR3 loop is CASSRGTSGLYEQYF. In DNA form, the CDR3 reads TGTGCCAGTAGCAGGGGGACTAGCGGCCTCTACGAGCAGTACTTC.

DNA for the CDR3: TGTGCCAGCAGTTTCAGACAGGGCCCTATCTATGGCTACACCTTC. Its protein is CASSFRQGPIYGYTF. This sequence joins TRBV6-5 and TRBJ1-2; 7 bases match TRBD1. V lost 4 bases, J lost 4 bases, and 9 bases stayed unmatched. The CDR3 runs 15 residues. Germline CDR1 reads MNHEY; CDR2 reads SVGAGI.

The chain joins TRBV7-3 to TRBJ2-7; D might be TRBD1 (6 bases). The CDR3 loop spans 13 amino acids. Trimming removed 1 base at V and 4 bases at J, with 8 bases between. The germline gives CDR1 SGHTA, CDR2 FQGTGA. As DNA, the CDR3 is TGTGCCAGCAGCTTAATAGGGGGTTACGAGCAGTACTTC. It codes for CASSLIGGYEQYF.

The chain has TRBV6-5 and TRBJ1-1, with 7 bases matching TRBD1. CDR1 MNHEY and CDR2 SVGAGI come from the germline V gene. CDR3 length: 13 amino acids. Trimming removed 6 bases from V and 6 bases from J; junction bases left unmatched: 7. The CDR3 bases are TGTGCCAGCAGGACAGGGTTTCGGGCTGAAGCTTTCTTT. Translated, it gives CASRTGFRAEAFF.

V and J are TRBV7-3 and TRBJ2-1, with D uncertain. This CDR3 contains 16 residues. Germline V gives CDR1 SGHTA, CDR2 FQGTGA. V shed 1 base and J shed 6 bases, with 16 bases lying between them. Here the CDR3 DNA reads TGTGCCAGCAGCTTAATACCCATCGCGAACCGCAATGAGCAGTTCTTC. It encodes CASSLIPIANRNEQFF.

The chain has TRBV6-5 and TRBJ1-2; the D gene is possibly TRBD1 (5 bases). This CDR3 contains 11 residues. The germline CDR1 and CDR2 sequences are MNHEY and SVGAGI. Between the trimmed V and J ends, which lost 8 bases and 3 bases, there was a span of 7 bases. The CDR3 loop reads CASQGYYGYTF. The CDR3 DNA reads as TGTGCCAGCCAGGGTTACTATGGCTACACCTTC.

V is TRBV28 and J is TRBJ1-2; D remains ambiguous. The CDR3 sequence is 12 residues long. Germline V lookup: CDR1 MDHEN, CDR2 SYDVKM. V was pared by 7 bases and J by 4 bases, with 10 bases between. The CDR3 DNA reads TGTGCCAGCACCTCCCGGGGCTATGGCTACACCTTC. Residues: CASTSRGYGYTF.

The chain links TRBV30 to TRBJ1-1, with D possibly TRBD1 on 5 matching bases. The CDR3 covers 12 residues. Germline values: CDR1 GTSNPN, CDR2 SVGIG (reference sequence). Trimming shortened V by 3 bases and J by 7 bases, and 12 bases separated the two germline ends. The CDR3 here is CAWSLTVIEAFF. CDR3 coding DNA: TGTGCCTGGAGCCTGACAGTCATTGAAGCTTTCTTT.

The gene calls are TRBV5-6 and TRBJ1-2; 7 bases match TRBD1. In germline, CDR1 is SGHDT, CDR2 YYEEEE. The CDR3 has 12 amino acids. Trimming removed 0 bases from V and 11 bases from J; junction bases left unmatched: 4. CDR3 nucleotide sequence: TGTGCCAGCAGCTTGGGGGGACAGCGGTACACCTTC. This translates into CASSLGGQRYTF.

The chain recombines TRBV5-5 with TRBJ2-7; 13 bases map to TRBD2. The germline CDR1 and CDR2 sequences are SGHKS and YYEKEE (reference sequence). Trimming cost V 4 bases and J 2 bases; bases outside gene matches: 6. This CDR3 is built from 16 residues. As DNA, the CDR3 is TGTGCCAGCAGCCCAAGCGGGACTAGCGGGACCTACGAGCAGTACTTC. Residues: CASSPSGTSGTYEQYF. Full variable domain (rest looked up from reference TRBV5-5 and TRBJ2-7): DAGVTQSPTHLIKTRGQQVTLRCSPISGHKSVSWYQQVLGQGPQFIFQYYEKEERGRGNFPDRFSARQFPNYSSELNVNALLLGDSALYLCASSPSGTSGTYEQYFGPGTRLTVT.

The rearrangement joins TRBV5-1 to TRBJ1-1; D gene uncertain. This CDR3 is built from 14 residues. CDR1 SGHRS and CDR2 YFSETQ come from the germline V gene. With 0 bases removed from V and 4 bases from J, the gap between germline ends came to 10 bases. CDR3 bases: TGCGCCAGCAGCTTGGTATGGGAGGGCACTGAAGCTTTCTTT. It codes for CASSLVWEGTEAFF.

The chain recombines TRBV29-1 with TRBJ2-5; possibly TRBD1 for D (5 bases). The germline V gene encodes CDR1 SQVTM and CDR2 ANQGSEA. The CDR3 spans 13 residues. Trimming took 5 bases from V and 5 from J, leaving 15 bases between them. The DNA for the CDR3 is TGCAGCGTTACCGACTCAGGGTCGGAGACCCAGTACTTC. Residues: CSVTDSGSETQYF.

The chain combines TRBV18 with TRBJ2-7; TRBD1 might be the D (5 bases). The CDR3 runs 14 residues. Germline assignment: CDR1 KGHSH and CDR2 LQKENI. V was clipped by 4 bases and J by 0 bases, with 10 bases between them. CDR3 DNA sequence: TGTGCCAGCTCACTAAGGACACTCTCCTACGAGCAGTACTTC. Its protein product is CASSLRTLSYEQYF.

This clone was picked up one time. The chain is built from TRBV7-2 and TRBJ1-2, with no clear D. V lost 1 base, J lost 6 bases, and 9 bases lay in between. This CDR3 region has 13 residues. Germline CDR1 is SGHTA and CDR2 is FQGNSA. DNA for the CDR3: TGTGCCAGCAGCTTAGTGGGCGGGGATGGCTACACCTTC. Translation gives CASSLVGGDGYTF.

The chain combines TRBV18 with TRBJ2-7, with no clear D. The CDR3 loop spans 11 amino acids. The germline CDR1 and CDR2 sequences are KGHSH and LQKENI. V was pared by 5 bases and J by 3 bases, with 5 bases between. CDR3 sequence (DNA): TGTGCCAGCTCAGAGAACTACGAGCAGTACTTC. Its protein product is CASSENYEQYF.

The chain couples TRBV5-1 to TRBJ1-1, with 11 bases that match TRBD1. Looked up from germline, CDR1 is SGHRS and CDR2 is YFSETQ. This CDR3 comprises 14 residues. Trimming at V came to 3 bases and at J to 4 bases, leaving 2 bases not matched to a gene. The CDR3 nucleotides are TGCGCCAGCAGCTCCGGGACAGGGGGCACTGAAGCTTTCTTT. It yields the protein CASSSGTGGTEAFF. Together with reference TRBV5-1 and TRBJ1-1, the CDR3 gives the full variable domain: KAGVTQTPRYLIKTRGQQVTLSCSPISGHRSVSWYQQTPGQGLQFLFEYFSETQRNKGNFPGRFSGRQFSNSRSEMNVSTLELGDSALYLCASSSGTGGTEAFFGQGTRLTVV.

The rearrangement joins TRBV5-1 to TRBJ1-4; D uncertain. This CDR3 is 12 amino acids long. Trimming took off 4 bases at V and 6 bases at J, with 7 bases between the two ends. Germline lookup yields CDR1 SGHRS and CDR2 YFSETQ. CDR3 bases: TGCGCCAGCAGCGACGACTATGAAAAACTGTTTTTT. Its translation: CASSDDYEKLFF. The complete variable domain, with remaining parts taken from reference TRBV5-1 and TRBJ1-4, reads KAGVTQTPRYLIKTRGQQVTLSCSPISGHRSVSWYQQTPGQGLQFLFEYFSETQRNKGNFPGRFSGRQFSNSRSEMNVSTLELGDSALYLCASSDDYEKLFFGSGTQLSVL.

The J gene is TRBJ1-2, the V gene TRBV4-3; D is ambiguous. Germline CDR1 is LGHNA and CDR2 is YSLEER. This CDR3 contains 12 residues. With 0 bases removed from V and 4 bases from J, the gap between germline ends came to 3 bases. The CDR3 sequence: CASSQDGYGYTF. CDR3 nucleotide sequence: TGCGCCAGCAGCCAAGACGGCTATGGCTACACCTTC.

The V gene is TRBV28, the J gene TRBJ1-2; no definite D call. Germline lookup yields CDR1 MDHEN and CDR2 SYDVKM. V was clipped by 3 bases and J by 6 bases, with 8 bases between them. The CDR3 contains 12 residues. CDR3 amino acids: CASSFGSNGYTF. CDR3 nucleotide sequence: TGTGCCAGCAGTTTTGGCAGTAATGGCTACACCTTC.

This clone was recorded once. The chain links TRBV11-3 to TRBJ2-7, with a possible D match to TRBD1 (5 bases). This CDR3 is 12 amino acids long. CDR1 and CDR2 (germline): SGHNT, YENEEA. V lost 5 bases to trimming and J lost 7 bases, with 12 bases between them. For the CDR3, the DNA is TGTGCCAGCAGCCCCCCAGGGTCGGAGCAGTACTTC. Translating it yields CASSPPGSEQYF.